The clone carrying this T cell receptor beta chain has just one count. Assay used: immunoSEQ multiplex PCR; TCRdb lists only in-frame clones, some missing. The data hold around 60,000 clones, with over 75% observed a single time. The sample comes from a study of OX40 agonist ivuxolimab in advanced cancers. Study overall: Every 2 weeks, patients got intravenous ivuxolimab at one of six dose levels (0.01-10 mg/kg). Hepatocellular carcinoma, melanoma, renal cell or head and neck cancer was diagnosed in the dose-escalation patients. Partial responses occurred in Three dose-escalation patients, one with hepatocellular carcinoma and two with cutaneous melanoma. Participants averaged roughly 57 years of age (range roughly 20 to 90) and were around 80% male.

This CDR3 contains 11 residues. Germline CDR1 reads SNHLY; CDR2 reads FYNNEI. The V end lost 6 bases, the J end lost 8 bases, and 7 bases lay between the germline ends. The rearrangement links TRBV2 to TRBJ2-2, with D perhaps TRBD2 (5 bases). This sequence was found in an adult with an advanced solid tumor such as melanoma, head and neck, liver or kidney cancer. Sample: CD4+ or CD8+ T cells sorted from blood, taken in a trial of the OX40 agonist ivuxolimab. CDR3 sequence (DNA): TGTGCCAGCAGCCTAGCTGGGGAGCTGTTTTTT. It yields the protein CASSLAGELFF.